This entry features one TCR beta chain sequence. Antigen: not known. This entry belongs to a study of T-cell memory formation after mild COVID-19. From the 5' RACE reads, TCRdb called clonotypes with MiXCR, one entry per CDR3 protein. The data show just under 350,000 distinct CDR3 sequences, around 13% seen once. Overall study results and limits: CM and EM subsets held most contracting CD4+ clones; EMRA held CD8+ ones.

CDR3 length: 13 amino acids. Trimming pared 7 bases from V and 9 bases from J, leaving 13 bases between. Per germline, CDR1 SGHTA and CDR2 FQGNSA. The source material was PBMCs or a T cell subset sorted from them (not recorded which). The rearrangement uses TRBV7-2 and TRBJ1-6, with D unclear. This clonotype was obtained from a man between 18 and 35 years old who had mild COVID-19 (a few samples of this study predate the infection). Cell type and time point are not known. The CDR3 region has the DNA TGTGCCAGCACCGACCGCTTTGTTTCACCCCTCCACTTT. Translating gives CASTDRFVSPLHF.